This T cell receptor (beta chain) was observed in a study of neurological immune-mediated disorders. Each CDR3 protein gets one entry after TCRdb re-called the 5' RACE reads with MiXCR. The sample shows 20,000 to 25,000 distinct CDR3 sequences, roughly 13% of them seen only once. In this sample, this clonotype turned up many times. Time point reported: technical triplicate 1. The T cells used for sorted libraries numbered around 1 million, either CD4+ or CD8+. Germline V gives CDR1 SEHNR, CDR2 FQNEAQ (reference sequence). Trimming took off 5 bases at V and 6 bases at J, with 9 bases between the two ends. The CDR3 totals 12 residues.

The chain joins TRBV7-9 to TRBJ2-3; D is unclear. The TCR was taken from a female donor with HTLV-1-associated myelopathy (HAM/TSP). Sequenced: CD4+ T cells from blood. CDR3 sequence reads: CASSPRGDTQYF. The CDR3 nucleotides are TGTGCCAGCAGCCCCCGAGGTGATACGCAGTATTTT. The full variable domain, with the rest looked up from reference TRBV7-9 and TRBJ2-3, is DTGVSQNPRHKITKRGQNVTFRCDPISEHNRLYWYRQTLGQGPEFLTYFQNEAQLEKSRLLSDRFSAERPKGSFSTLEIQRTEQGDSAMYLCASSPRGDTQYFGPGTRLTVL.